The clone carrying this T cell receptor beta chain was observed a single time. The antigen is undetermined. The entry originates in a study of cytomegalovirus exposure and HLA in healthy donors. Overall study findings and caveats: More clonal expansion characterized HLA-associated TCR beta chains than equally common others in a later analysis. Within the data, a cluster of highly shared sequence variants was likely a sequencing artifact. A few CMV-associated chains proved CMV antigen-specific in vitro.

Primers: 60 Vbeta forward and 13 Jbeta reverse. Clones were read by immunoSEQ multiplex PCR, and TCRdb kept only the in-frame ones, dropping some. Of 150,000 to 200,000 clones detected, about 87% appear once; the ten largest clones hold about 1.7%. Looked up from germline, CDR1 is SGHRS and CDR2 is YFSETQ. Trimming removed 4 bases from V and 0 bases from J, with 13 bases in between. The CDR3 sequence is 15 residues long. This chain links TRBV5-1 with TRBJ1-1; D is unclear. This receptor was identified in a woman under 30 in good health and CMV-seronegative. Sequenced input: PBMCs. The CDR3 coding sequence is TGCGCCAGCAGCCCCGAGGGAGTGATGAACACTGAAGCTTTCTTT. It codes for CASSPEGVMNTEAFF.